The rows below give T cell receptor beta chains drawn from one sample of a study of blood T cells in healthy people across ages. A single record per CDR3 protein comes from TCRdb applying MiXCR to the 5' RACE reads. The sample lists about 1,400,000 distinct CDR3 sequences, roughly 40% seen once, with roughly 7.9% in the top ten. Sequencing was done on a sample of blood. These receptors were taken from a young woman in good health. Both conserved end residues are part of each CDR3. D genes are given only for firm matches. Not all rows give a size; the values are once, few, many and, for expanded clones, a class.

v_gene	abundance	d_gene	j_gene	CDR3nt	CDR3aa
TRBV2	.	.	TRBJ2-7	TGTGCCAGCAGTCCCGGGATCTATTTGGACGAGCAGTACTTC	CASSPGIYLDEQYF
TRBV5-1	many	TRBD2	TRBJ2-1	TGCGCCAGCAGCTCACGTTCTAGCGGGGATGAGCAGTTCTTC	CASSSRSSGDEQFF
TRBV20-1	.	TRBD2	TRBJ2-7	TGCAGTGCTCTCGGGACTAGTAATTACGAGCAGTACTTC	CSALGTSNYEQYF
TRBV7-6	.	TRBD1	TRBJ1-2	TGTGCCAGCAGCCACGACAGGGGGGCGAGCTACACCTTC	CASSHDRGASYTF
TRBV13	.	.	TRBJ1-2	TGTGCCAGCAGCGACCCCGGGACACCACCAAGGGATGGCTACACCTTC	CASSDPGTPPRDGYTF
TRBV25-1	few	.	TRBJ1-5	TGTGCCAGCAGGCGGGCAGGGAGCAATCAGCCCCAGCATTTT	CASRRAGSNQPQHF
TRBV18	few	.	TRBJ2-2	TGTGCCAGCTCACCAAATGGACAGAACACCGGGGAGCTGTTTTTT	CASSPNGQNTGELFF
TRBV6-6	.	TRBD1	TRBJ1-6	TGTGCCAGCAGTTACTGGGGGACAGGGGATTCACCCCTCCACTTT	CASSYWGTGDSPLHF
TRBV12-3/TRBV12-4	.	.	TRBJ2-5	TGTGCCAGCAGCTCCGGCCCCACCCAGTACTTC	CASSSGPTQYF
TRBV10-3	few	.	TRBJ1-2	TGTGCCATCAGTGAGTTAGAGGGCGCAGATGGCTACACCTTC	CAISELEGADGYTF
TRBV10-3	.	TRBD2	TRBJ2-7	TGTGCCACCGTACTGACTAGCGGATTCTCCTACGAGCAGTACTTC	CATVLTSGFSYEQYF
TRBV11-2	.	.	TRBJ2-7	TGTGCCAGCAGCCCCGCTGTCCGGTGGTACCCCTCCTACGAGCAGTACTTC	CASSPAVRWYPSYEQYF
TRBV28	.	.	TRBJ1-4	TGTGCCAGCACTGGCGGTTATGAAAAACTGTTTTTT	CASTGGYEKLFF
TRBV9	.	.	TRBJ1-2	TGTGCCAGCAGCGAAGGGGGGATTGGCTACACCTTC	CASSEGGIGYTF
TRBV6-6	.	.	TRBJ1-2	TGTGCCAGCAGTTACTCCGCGGCGGGGGCAGATGGCTACACCTTC	CASSYSAAGADGYTF
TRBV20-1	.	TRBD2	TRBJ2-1	TGCAGTGCTAGAGGTATGGTAGCGGGGAACAATGAGCAGTTCTTC	CSARGMVAGNNEQFF
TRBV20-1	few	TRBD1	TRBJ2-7	TGCAGTGCTAGAGCAAGGACAGGCGCCGCCTACGAGCAGTACTTC	CSARARTGAAYEQYF
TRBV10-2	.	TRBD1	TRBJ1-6	TGCGCCAGCAGTGACAGGGGGCCGAGCTCCTATAATTCACCCCTCCACTTT	CASSDRGPSSYNSPLHF
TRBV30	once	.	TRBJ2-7	TGTGCCTGGATAAACCCTTCCGGGAGTCCCTACGAGCAGTACTTC	CAWINPSGSPYEQYF
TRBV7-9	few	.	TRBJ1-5	TGTGCCAGCAGCCCGGACTCCGCAAGAAGCAATCAGCCCCAGCATTTT	CASSPDSARSNQPQHF
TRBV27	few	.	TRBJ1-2	TGTGCCAGCAGTTTAGGAGGGACTCGGGGCTACACCTTC	CASSLGGTRGYTF
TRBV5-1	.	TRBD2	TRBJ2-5	TGCGCCAGCAGCTTGGAGGTTCTAGCGGGGTACCAAGAGACCCAGTACTTC	CASSLEVLAGYQETQYF
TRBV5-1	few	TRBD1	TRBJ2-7	TGCGCCAGCAGCTCAGATTTCTACAGGGGGACATCCTACAATGAGCAGTACTTC	CASSSDFYRGTSYNEQYF
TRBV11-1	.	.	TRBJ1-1	TGTGCCAGCAGCTTTAGCACAGGAGTGAACGCTGAAGCTTTCTTT	CASSFSTGVNAEAFF
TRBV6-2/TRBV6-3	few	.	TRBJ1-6	TGTGCCAGCAGTTACCTACAGTTGCGGGCTTCACCCCTCCACTTT	CASSYLQLRASPLHF
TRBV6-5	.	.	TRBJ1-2	TGTGCCAGCAGTGTCAGGGGATTGGGTGGCTACACCTTC	CASSVRGLGGYTF
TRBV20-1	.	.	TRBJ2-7	TGCAGTGCTAGAGGTTCCAGCTCCTACAATGAGCAGTACTTC	CSARGSSSYNEQYF
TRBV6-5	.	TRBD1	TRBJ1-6	TGTGCCAGCAGTTTACTCTTTCGACAGGGGGCAAATTCACCCCTCCACTTT	CASSLLFRQGANSPLHF
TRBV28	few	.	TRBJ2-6	TGTGCCAGCAGGACGCCGATTGCCAGGGAATCATCTGGGGCCAACGTCCTGACTTTC	CASRTPIARESSGANVLTF
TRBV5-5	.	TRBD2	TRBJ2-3	TGTGCCAGCAGCTTGGGAGTCCTAGCGGCGGTGAATACGCAGTATTTT	CASSLGVLAAVNTQYF
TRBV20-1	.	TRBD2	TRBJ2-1	TGCAGTGCTAGATCACCGACTAGCGGGGGGGCCTACAATGAGCAGTTCTTC	CSARSPTSGGAYNEQFF
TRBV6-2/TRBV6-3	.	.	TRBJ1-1	TGTGCCAGCAAACATAAACAGGTACAGAACACTGAAGCTTTCTTT	CASKHKQVQNTEAFF
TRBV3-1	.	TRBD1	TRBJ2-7	TGTGCCAGCAGCTACGCGGGCCGGGACAGGGCCTACGAGCAGTACTTC	CASSYAGRDRAYEQYF
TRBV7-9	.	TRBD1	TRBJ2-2	TGTGCCAGCAGTATATCGACCCGGACAGGAAACACCGGGGAGCTGTTTTTT	CASSISTRTGNTGELFF
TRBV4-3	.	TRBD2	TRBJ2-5	TGCGCCAGCAGCCAAGATTCAAGCGGGGCCCCTAAGTACTTC	CASSQDSSGAPKYF
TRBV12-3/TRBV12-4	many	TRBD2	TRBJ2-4	TGTGCCAGCAGTACTCAGCGGGAGAATGACATTCAGTACTTC	CASSTQRENDIQYF
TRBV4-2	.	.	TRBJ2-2	TGTGCCAGCAGCCCCGCTCGGGGGAGCACCGGGGAGCTGTTTTTT	CASSPARGSTGELFF
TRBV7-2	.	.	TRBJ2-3	TGTGCCAGCAGCCCCGGGGGTAGCCAAAGTACGCAGTATTTT	CASSPGGSQSTQYF
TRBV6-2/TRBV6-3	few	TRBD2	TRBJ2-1	TGTGCCAGCAGTTACCGCAACTCCTTCGGACTAGCGGGATCCCAGGGGGATGAGCAGTTCTTC	CASSYRNSFGLAGSQGDEQFF
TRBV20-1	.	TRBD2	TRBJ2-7	TGCAGTGCCCTTCGGCCTAGCGGGGACGGCGAGCAGTACTTC	CSALRPSGDGEQYF
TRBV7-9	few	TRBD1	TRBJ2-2	TGTGCCAGCAGACGCAGGACAGGGGGCCGGAACACCGGGGAGCTGTTTTTT	CASRRRTGGRNTGELFF
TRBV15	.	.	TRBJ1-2	TGTGCCACCAGCAGAGATGTTAACGACGGCTACACCTTC	CATSRDVNDGYTF
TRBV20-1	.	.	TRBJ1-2	TGCAGTGCTAGCGCGGCAGGGACTAACTATGGCTACACCTTC	CSASAAGTNYGYTF
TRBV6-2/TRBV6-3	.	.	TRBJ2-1	TGTGCCAGCAGTTATTGGTGGGGCGGGGATGAGCAGTTCTTC	CASSYWWGGDEQFF
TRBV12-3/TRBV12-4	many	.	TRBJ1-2	TGTGCCAGCAGTCCCCCGGGGCAGGGCTATGGCTACACCTTC	CASSPPGQGYGYTF